These 11 T cell receptor beta chains were all obtained from the same sample, sequenced in a study of OX40 agonist ivuxolimab in advanced cancers. Some clones are missing from TCRdb's copy, which holds only in-frame ones; the method was immunoSEQ multiplex PCR. The sample records 20,000 or so clones, about four fifths being singletons. Here the sequenced sample was CD4+ or CD8+ T cells sorted from blood, taken in a trial of the OX40 agonist ivuxolimab. These receptor sequences come from an adult with an advanced solid tumor such as melanoma, head and neck, liver or kidney cancer.

This clone was seen just once. This chain joins TRBV27 and TRBJ1-2; D may be TRBD1 (6 bases). With 4 bases removed from V and 8 bases from J, the gap between germline ends came to 14 bases. The CDR3 extends over 13 amino acids. Germline V gene sequence: CDR1 MNHEY, CDR2 SMNVEV (reference sequence). CDR3 residues: CASSYGGGGGYTF. Written as DNA, the CDR3 is TGTGCCAGCAGTTATGGAGGGGGGGGCGGCTACACCTTC.

The sample holds a few counts of this clone. The chain uses TRBV27 and TRBJ1-5; a weak D match, TRBD1 (6 bases). The V and J ends lost 4 bases and 11 bases respectively, with 18 bases between them. This CDR3 is 14 amino acids long. Germline lookup yields CDR1 MNHEY and CDR2 SMNVEV (reference sequence). The CDR3 DNA is TGTGCCAGCAGTTCAATACAACAGGGAGCAGCCCAGCATTTT. This sequence encodes CASSSIQQGAAQHF.

The rearrangement links TRBV2 to TRBJ2-3; the match to TRBD2 covers 11 bases. CDR3 length: 15 residues. V was clipped by 5 bases and J by 9 bases; unmatched bases: 10. Per the germline V gene, CDR1 is SNHLY and CDR2 is FYNNEI. The CDR3 here is CASSPGLAGPGTQYF. The CDR3 DNA follows: TGTGCCAGCAGTCCTGGACTAGCGGGTCCCGGAACGCAGTATTTT.

The chain employs TRBV30 and TRBJ2-1; TRBD2 might be the D (5 bases). This CDR3 spans 12 amino acids. Per the germline V gene, CDR1 is GTSNPN and CDR2 is SVGIG (reference sequence). Trimming cost V 3 bases and J 9 bases, with 12 bases left between them. This chain's CDR3 is CAWSFGSGEQFF. The CDR3 DNA reads TGTGCCTGGAGCTTCGGAAGCGGTGAGCAGTTCTTC.

Only one count was recorded for this clone. The chain links TRBV5-4 to TRBJ1-1; D is unresolved. Germline V gives CDR1 SGHNT, CDR2 YYREEE (reference sequence). This CDR3 has 9 amino acids. Trimming pared 8 bases from V and 5 bases from J, leaving 4 bases between. For the CDR3, the DNA is TGTGCCAGTATTACTGAAGCTTTCTTT. This gives the protein CASITEAFF.

V and J are TRBV5-8 and TRBJ2-1; D remains unclear. CDR1 is SGHTS, CDR2 YDEGEE, per germline. The CDR3 sequence is 12 residues long. Trimming pared 4 bases from V and 7 bases from J, leaving 9 bases between. For the CDR3, the DNA is TGTGCCAGCAGCCGGACCGCTAATGAGCAGTTCTTC. Amino acid sequence: CASSRTANEQFF.

The chain uses TRBV7-9 and TRBJ2-5; 11 bases line up with TRBD1. Germline values: CDR1 SEHNR, CDR2 FQNEAQ (reference sequence). V shed 1 base and J 5 bases; nucleotides not matched to a gene: 3. The CDR3 has 15 amino acids. The CDR3 here is CASSLGTGGRETQYF. Here the CDR3 DNA reads TGTGCCAGCAGCTTAGGGACAGGGGGCCGGGAGACCCAGTACTTC.

This chain uses TRBV4-1 with TRBJ1-4, with D unclear. Germline V gene lookup returns CDR1 MGHRA and CDR2 YSYEKL. V gave up 0 bases and J gave up 4 bases, with 12 bases separating them. CDR3 size: 16 residues. The CDR3 protein is CASSQDGFQLNEKLFF. CDR3 nucleotide sequence: TGCGCCAGCAGCCAAGACGGCTTCCAGCTTAATGAAAAACTGTTTTTT.

This chain connects TRBV4-2 to TRBJ2-7; D perhaps matches TRBD1 (6 bases). Deletions cut 4 bases from V and 3 bases from J, with 22 bases between. The CDR3 runs to 17 residues. CDR1 and CDR2 from the germline V gene are LGHNA and YNFKEQ. The CDR3 loop reads CASSPTKGEQVNYEQYF. The CDR3 bases are TGTGCCAGCAGCCCTACGAAGGGGGAACAGGTTAACTACGAGCAGTACTTC.

As to this clone: A read error may produce the germline difference seen at one junction end. This chain links TRBV28 with TRBJ2-7, with 7 positions matching TRBD2. This CDR3 contains 15 residues. The germline CDR1 and CDR2 sequences are MDHEN and SYDVKM. CDR3 region: CASRFSSSGSYEQYF. CDR3 DNA: TGTGCCAGCCGTTTCTCCTCTAGCGGAAGCTACGAGCAGTACTTC.

The chain uses TRBV29-1 and TRBJ1-1; D not certain. Per germline, CDR1 SQVTM and CDR2 ANQGSEA. This CDR3 is built from 13 residues. V was pared by 4 bases and J by 5 bases, with 14 bases between. CDR3 DNA: TGCAGCGTTGGCGTTTCCCGGGGAACTGAAGCTTTCTTT. Translation gives CSVGVSRGTEAFF. Full variable domain (outside the CDR3, taken from reference TRBV29-1 and TRBJ1-1): SAVISQKPSRDICQRGTSLTIQCQVDSQVTMMFWYRQQPGQSLTLIATANQGSEATYESGFVIDKFPISRPNLTFSTLTVSNMSPEDSSIYLCSVGVSRGTEAFFGQGTRLTVV.